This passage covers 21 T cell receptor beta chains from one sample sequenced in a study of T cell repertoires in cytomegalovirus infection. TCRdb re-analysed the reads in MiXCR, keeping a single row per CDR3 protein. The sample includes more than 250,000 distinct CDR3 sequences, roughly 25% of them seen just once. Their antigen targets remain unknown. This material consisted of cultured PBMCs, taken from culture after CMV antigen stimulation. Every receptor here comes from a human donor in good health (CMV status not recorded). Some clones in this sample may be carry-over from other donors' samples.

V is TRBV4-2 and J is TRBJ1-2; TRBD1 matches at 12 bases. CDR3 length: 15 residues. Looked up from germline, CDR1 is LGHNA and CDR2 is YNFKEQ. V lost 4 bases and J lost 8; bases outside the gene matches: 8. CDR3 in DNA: TGTGCCAGCAGCCCACCGGGACAGGGGGCTCGGGGCTACACCTTC. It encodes CASSPPGQGARGYTF.

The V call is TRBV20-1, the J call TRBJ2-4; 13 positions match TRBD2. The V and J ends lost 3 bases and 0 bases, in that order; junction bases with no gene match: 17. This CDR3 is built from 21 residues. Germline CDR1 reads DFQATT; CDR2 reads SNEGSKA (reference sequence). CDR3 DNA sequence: TGCAGTGCTAGGCGGGATTCGGGACTAGCGGGATCCCACCTAGCCAAAAACATTCAGTACTTC. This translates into CSARRDSGLAGSHLAKNIQYF.

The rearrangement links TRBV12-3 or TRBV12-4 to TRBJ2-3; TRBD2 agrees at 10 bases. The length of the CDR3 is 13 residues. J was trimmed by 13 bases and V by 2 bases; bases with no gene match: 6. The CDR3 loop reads CASSLKAGGPEYF. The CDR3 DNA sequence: TGTGCCAGCAGTTTAAAAGCGGGAGGGCCCGAGTATTTT.

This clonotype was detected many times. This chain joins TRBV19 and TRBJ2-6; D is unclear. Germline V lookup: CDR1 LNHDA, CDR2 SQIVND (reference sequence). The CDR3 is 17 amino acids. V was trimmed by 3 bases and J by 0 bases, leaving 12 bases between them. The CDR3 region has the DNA TGTGCCAGTAGTATTGGGCATCTCTCCTCTGGGGCCAACGTCCTGACTTTC. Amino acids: CASSIGHLSSGANVLTF.

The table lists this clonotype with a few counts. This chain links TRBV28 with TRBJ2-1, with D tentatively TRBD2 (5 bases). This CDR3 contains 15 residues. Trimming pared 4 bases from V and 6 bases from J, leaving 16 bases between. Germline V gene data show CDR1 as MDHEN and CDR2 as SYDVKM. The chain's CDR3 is CASSSPGSASNEQFF. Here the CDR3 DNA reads TGTGCCAGCAGTTCCCCGGGGTCGGCCTCCAATGAGCAGTTCTTC.

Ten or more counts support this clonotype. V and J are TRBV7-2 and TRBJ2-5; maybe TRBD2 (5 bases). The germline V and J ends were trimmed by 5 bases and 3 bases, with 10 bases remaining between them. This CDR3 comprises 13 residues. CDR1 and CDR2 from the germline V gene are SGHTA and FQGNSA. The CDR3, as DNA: TGTGCCAGCAGCAAAACTAGAGAAGAGACCCAGTACTTC. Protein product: CASSKTREETQYF.

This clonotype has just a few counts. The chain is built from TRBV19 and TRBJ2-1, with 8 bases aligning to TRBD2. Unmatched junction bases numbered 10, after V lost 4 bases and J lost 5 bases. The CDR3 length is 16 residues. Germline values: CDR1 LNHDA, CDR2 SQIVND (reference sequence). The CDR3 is CASSRRHKLADNEQFF. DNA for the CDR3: TGTGCCAGTAGTAGACGCCATAAACTAGCGGACAATGAGCAGTTCTTC.

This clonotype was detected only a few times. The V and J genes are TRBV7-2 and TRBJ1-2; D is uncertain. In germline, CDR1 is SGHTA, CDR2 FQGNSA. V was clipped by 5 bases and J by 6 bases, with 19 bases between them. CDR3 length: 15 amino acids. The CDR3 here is CASSSLVTLVDGYTF. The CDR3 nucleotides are TGTGCCAGCAGCAGCTTAGTTACCCTCGTTGATGGCTACACCTTC.

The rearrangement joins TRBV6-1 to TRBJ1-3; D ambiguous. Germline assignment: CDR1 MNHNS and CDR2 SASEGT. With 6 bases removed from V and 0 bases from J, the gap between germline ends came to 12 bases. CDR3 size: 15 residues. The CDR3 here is CASSIGPLSGNTIYF. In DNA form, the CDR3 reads TGTGCCAGCAGCATTGGACCCCTCTCTGGAAACACCATATATTTT.

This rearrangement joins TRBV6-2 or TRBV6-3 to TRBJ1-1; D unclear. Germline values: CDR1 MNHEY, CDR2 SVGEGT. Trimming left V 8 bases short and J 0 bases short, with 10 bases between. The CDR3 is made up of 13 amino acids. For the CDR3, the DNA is TGTGCCAGCGGCAGGAGGGTGAACACTGAAGCTTTCTTT. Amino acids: CASGRRVNTEAFF.

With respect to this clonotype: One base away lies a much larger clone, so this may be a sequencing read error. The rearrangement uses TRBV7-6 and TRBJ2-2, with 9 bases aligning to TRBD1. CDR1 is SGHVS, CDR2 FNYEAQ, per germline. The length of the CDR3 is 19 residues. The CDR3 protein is CASSEAGTGTRKATGELLF. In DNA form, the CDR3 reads TGTGCCAGCAGCGAAGCGGGGACAGGGACGCGCAAAGCCACCGGGGAGCTGCTTTTT.

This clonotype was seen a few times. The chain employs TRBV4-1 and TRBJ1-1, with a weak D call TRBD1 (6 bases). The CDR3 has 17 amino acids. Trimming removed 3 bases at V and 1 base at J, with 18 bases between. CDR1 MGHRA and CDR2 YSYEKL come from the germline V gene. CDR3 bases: TGCGCCAGCAGCCAGATTATAAGGACAGATAAGAACACTGAAGCTTTCTTT. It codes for CASSQIIRTDKNTEAFF.

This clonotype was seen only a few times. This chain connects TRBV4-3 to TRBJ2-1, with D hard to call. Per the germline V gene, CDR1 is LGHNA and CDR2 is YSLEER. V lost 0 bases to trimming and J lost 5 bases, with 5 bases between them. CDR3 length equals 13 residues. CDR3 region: CASSQDYNNEQFF. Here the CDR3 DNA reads TGCGCCAGCAGCCAAGACTATAACAATGAGCAGTTCTTC.

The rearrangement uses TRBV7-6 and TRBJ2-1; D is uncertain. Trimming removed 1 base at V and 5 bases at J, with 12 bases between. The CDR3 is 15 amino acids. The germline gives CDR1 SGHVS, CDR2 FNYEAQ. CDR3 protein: CASSLGAGINNEQFF. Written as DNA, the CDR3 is TGTGCCAGCAGCTTAGGAGCTGGCATCAACAATGAGCAGTTCTTC. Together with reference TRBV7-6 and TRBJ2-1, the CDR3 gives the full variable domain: GAGVSQSPRYKVTKRGQDVALRCDPISGHVSLYWYRQALGQGPEFLTYFNYEAQQDKSGLPNDRFSAERPEGSISTLTIQRTEQRDSAMYRCASSLGAGINNEQFFGPGTRLTVL.

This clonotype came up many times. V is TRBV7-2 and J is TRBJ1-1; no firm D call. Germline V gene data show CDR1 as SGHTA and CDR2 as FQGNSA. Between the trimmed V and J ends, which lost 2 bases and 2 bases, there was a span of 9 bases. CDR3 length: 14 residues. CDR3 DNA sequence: TGTGCCAGCAGCTTAAGTACAGCTAACACTGAAGCTTTCTTT. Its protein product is CASSLSTANTEAFF.

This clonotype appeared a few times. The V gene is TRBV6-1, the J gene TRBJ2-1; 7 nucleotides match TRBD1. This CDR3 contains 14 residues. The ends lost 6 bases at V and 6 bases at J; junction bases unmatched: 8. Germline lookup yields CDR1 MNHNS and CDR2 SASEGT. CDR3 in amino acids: CASSPDRVSNEQFF. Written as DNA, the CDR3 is TGTGCCAGCAGCCCCGACAGGGTCAGCAATGAGCAGTTCTTC.

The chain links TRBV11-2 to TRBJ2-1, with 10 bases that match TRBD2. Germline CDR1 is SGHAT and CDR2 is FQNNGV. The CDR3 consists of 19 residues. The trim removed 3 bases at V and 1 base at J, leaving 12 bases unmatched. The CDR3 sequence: CASSFTAPSSGSSYNEQFF. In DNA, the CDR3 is TGTGCCAGCAGCTTCACGGCCCCATCTAGCGGGAGTTCCTACAATGAGCAGTTCTTC.

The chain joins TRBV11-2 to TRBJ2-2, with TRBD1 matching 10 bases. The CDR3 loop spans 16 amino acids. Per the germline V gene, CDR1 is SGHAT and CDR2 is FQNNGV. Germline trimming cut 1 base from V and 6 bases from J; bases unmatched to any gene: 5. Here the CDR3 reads CASSLVGTGVAGELFF. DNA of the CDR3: TGTGCCAGCAGCTTAGTCGGGACAGGGGTCGCCGGGGAGCTGTTTTTT.

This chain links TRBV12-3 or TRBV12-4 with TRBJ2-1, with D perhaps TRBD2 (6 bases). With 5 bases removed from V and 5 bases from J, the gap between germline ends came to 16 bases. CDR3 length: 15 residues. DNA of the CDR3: TGTGCCAGCAGTCCCGGGACTCGACCCGACAATGAGCAGTTCTTC. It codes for CASSPGTRPDNEQFF.

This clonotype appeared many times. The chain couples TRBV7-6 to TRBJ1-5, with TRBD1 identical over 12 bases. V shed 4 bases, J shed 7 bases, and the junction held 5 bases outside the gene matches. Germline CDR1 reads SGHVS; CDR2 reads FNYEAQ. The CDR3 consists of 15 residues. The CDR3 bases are TGTGCCAGCAGCTCGGGACAGGGGGCAGGGCAGCCCCAGCATTTT. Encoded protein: CASSSGQGAGQPQHF.

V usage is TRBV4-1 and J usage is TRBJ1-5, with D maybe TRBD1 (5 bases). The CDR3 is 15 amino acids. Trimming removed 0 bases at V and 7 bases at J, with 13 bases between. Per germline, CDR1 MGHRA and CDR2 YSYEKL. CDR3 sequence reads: CASSQDGGVGQPQHF. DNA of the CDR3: TGCGCCAGCAGCCAAGATGGAGGGGTTGGACAGCCCCAGCATTTT.